These 13 T cell receptor beta chains were all obtained from the same sample, sequenced in a study of blood T cell repertoires in COVID-19. Some clones are missing from TCRdb's copy, which holds only in-frame ones; the method was immunoSEQ multiplex PCR. The table records 150,000 to 200,000 clones, approximately 86% of them present only once. Material: peripheral blood. The receptors were sampled from a man in his forties or fifties with active or convalescent COVID-19.

The CDR3 is CASSPGTGYTEAFF. DNA of the CDR3: TGTGCCAGCAGCCCCGGGACAGGGTACACTGAAGCTTTCTTT. The chain uses TRBV7-3 and TRBJ1-1; the match to TRBD1 covers 9 bases. This CDR3 has 14 amino acids. The germline V gene encodes CDR1 SGHTA and CDR2 FQGTGA. Germline trimming cut 5 bases from V and 3 bases from J; bases unmatched to any gene: 4.

For this clone: Other DNA sequences in this specimen translate into the identical CDR3. The V and J genes are TRBV29-1 and TRBJ2-7; weak D call: TRBD1 (5 bases). The CDR3 loop spans 12 amino acids. CDR1 is SQVTM, CDR2 ANQGSEA, per germline. Trimming left V 5 bases short and J 2 bases short, with 10 bases between. The CDR3 loop is CSVPDSTYEQYF. The CDR3 DNA follows: TGCAGCGTTCCCGACAGCACCTACGAGCAGTACTTC.

The chain joins TRBV5-1 to TRBJ1-1; weak D call: TRBD1 (5 bases). This CDR3 contains 15 residues. Trimming pared 4 bases from V and 0 bases from J, leaving 13 bases between. CDR1 and CDR2 (germline): SGHRS, YFSETQ. The CDR3 loop reads CASSTTGFMNTEAFF. CDR3 DNA sequence: TGCGCCAGCAGCACAACAGGCTTCATGAACACTGAAGCTTTCTTT.

The chain combines TRBV30 with TRBJ2-3, with 12 bases lining up with TRBD2. The ends lost 0 bases at V and 6 bases at J; junction bases unmatched: 10. The length of the CDR3 is 17 residues. Germline CDR1 is GTSNPN and CDR2 is SVGIG (reference sequence). CDR3 in DNA: TGTGCCTGGAGTGTACAAAGGACTAGCGGGGCTAGGGATACGCAGTATTTT. Translation gives CAWSVQRTSGARDTQYF.

In this sample, this clone turned up a few times. V and J are TRBV11-2 and TRBJ2-1; 9 bases agree with TRBD2. Germline V gene sequence: CDR1 SGHAT, CDR2 FQNNGV. Trimming cost V 2 bases and J 4 bases; bases outside gene matches: 3. The CDR3 length is 15 residues. Written as DNA, the CDR3 is TGTGCCAGCAGCTTAAGCGGGGGGAATTACAATGAGCAGTTCTTC. Amino acid sequence: CASSLSGGNYNEQFF.

The CDR3 bases are TGTGCCAGTAGCCCCGACAGGGGTACTCGAGAGACCCAGTACTTC. It is translated as CASSPDRGTRETQYF. The chain links TRBV19 to TRBJ2-5; TRBD1 matches 8 bases. V was pared by 6 bases and J by 4 bases, with 10 bases of the junction left unmatched. The CDR3 has 15 amino acids. Germline CDR1 reads LNHDA; CDR2 reads SQIVND (reference sequence).

The chain is built from TRBV18 and TRBJ2-3; D is unresolved. The CDR3 is 12 residues long. Germline V gene lookup returns CDR1 KGHSH and CDR2 LQKENI. V lost 0 bases, J lost 7 bases, and 5 bases lay in between. The CDR3 DNA is TGTGCCAGCTCACCACCCGGGTATACGCAGTATTTT. Amino acid sequence: CASSPPGYTQYF. The full variable domain, its missing parts supplied by reference TRBV18 and TRBJ2-3, is NAGVMQNPRHLVRRRGQEARLRCSPMKGHSHVYWYRQLPEEGLKFMVYLQKENIIDESGMPKERFSAEFPKEGPSILRIQQVVRGDSAAYFCASSPPGYTQYFGPGTRLTVL.

The chain recombines TRBV7-9 with TRBJ1-3, with no clear D. Trimming stripped 5 bases from V and 3 bases from J, with 17 bases between. The germline V gene has CDR1 SEHNR and CDR2 FQNEAQ (reference sequence). CDR3 length: 16 residues. This CDR3 is CASSGIGESGGNTIYF. Here the CDR3 DNA reads TGTGCCAGCAGCGGGATCGGGGAGTCCGGTGGAAACACCATATATTTT. Based on the CDR3 plus reference TRBV7-9 and TRBJ1-3, the full variable domain is DTGVSQNPRHKITKRGQNVTFRCDPISEHNRLYWYRQTLGQGPEFLTYFQNEAQLEKSRLLSDRFSAERPKGSFSTLEIQRTEQGDSAMYLCASSGIGESGGNTIYFGEGSWLTVV.

The chain is built from TRBV28 and TRBJ1-5; D is ambiguous. Trimming took off 6 bases at V and 2 bases at J, with 14 bases between the two ends. Germline V CDR1 and CDR2: MDHEN, SYDVKM. The CDR3 sequence is 15 residues long. CDR3: CASSGSWKGNQPQHF. The CDR3 DNA reads TGTGCCAGCAGCGGGTCCTGGAAGGGCAATCAGCCCCAGCATTTT.

V usage is TRBV21-1 and J usage is TRBJ2-7; the tabulated D call, TRBD1, remains unverified against the DNA. TRBV21-1 is labeled a pseudogene. This CDR3 is 15 amino acids long. In nucleotides, the CDR3 is TGTGCCAGCAGCAAAGGTCCAGGCCGTTCCTACGAGCAGTACTTC. Residues: CASSKGPGRSYEQYF.

The chain joins TRBV5-4 to TRBJ1-1, with TRBD1 as a possible D gene (6 bases). From germline, CDR1 is SGHNT and CDR2 YYREEE (reference sequence). The V end was cut by 4 bases, the J end by 1 base, with 11 bases between. CDR3 length: 14 residues. This CDR3 reads CASSPQGQNTEAFF. The CDR3, as DNA: TGTGCCAGCAGCCCCCAGGGGCAGAACACTGAAGCTTTCTTT.

This clone appeared a few times. V usage is TRBV6-1 and J usage is TRBJ2-7, with a weak D call TRBD2 (6 bases). The V and J ends lost 3 bases and 1 base respectively, with 13 bases between them. The CDR3 is 15 amino acids. Germline lookup yields CDR1 MNHNS and CDR2 SASEGT. The CDR3 DNA sequence: TGTGCCAGCAGTGAGGGTACTAGCCGATCCTACGAGCAGTACTTC. Amino acid sequence: CASSEGTSRSYEQYF.

V gene TRBV15 combines with J gene TRBJ2-7; D remains ambiguous. CDR1 and CDR2 from the germline V gene are LNHNV and YYDKDF (reference sequence). There are 11 residues in the CDR3. The V and J ends lost 4 bases and 3 bases respectively, with 4 bases between them. The CDR3 protein is CATSTYYEQYF. The CDR3 DNA follows: TGTGCCACCAGCACTTACTACGAGCAGTACTTC.